This T cell receptor (beta chain) was recovered during a study of blood T cell repertoires in COVID-19 (dated by TCRdb to 2018 to 2020). Context from the whole study: The collaborator samples originated in the United States, Italy and Spain and spanned the acute and convalescent phases of COVID-19. The material from the prospective study consisted of cDNA or gDNA derived from T cells, B-cell-depleted T cells, or PBMCs. Subjects who had been exposed to COVID-19, were actively infected with it, or had recovered from it provided the deeply sampled blood TCRbeta repertoires that made up the dataset. The repertoires were made available in a free public database intended to serve as a resource for research on the immune response to SARS-CoV-2. The samples were drawn from the first 160 participants of the ongoing ImmuneRACE study and from more than 1,000 subjects provided by 6 global collaborators. Nearly every sample came with metadata listing a de-identified subject ID, COVID-19 status, age in years and sex. HLA class I and class II types, where available, came from metadata supplied by the sample provider rather than from assay-based typing.

Comments on this clone: What antigen it recognizes has not been identified. No base qualities exist here, and no much larger clone lies one base off it.

Whole blood was collected in K2EDTA tubes by collaborating institutions according to the institutions' own protocols. Collaborator samples were shipped for TCRbeta analysis as frozen whole blood, isolated PBMCs, or DNA extracted from either sample type. The study at large found these results: The amount of clinical and demographic metadata varied by source and participant and was provided uncurated.

The immunoSEQ Assay, a bias-controlled multiplex PCR, was used to amplify TCRbeta CDR3 regions from genomic DNA. Per the original workflow: Within the assay, amplification of reference gene primers was used to estimate how many nucleated cells each sample contained. Sequence reads were collapsed and filtered to measure the absolute abundance of every unique TCRbeta CDR3 rearrangement. For each sample, productive Simpson clonality was calculated as the square root of Simpson's diversity index over productive rearrangements. The table comes from immuneACCESS by way of TCRdb, which keeps in-frame sequences with V and J called. Part of the clones is missing from these tables; in studies checked, under half for an unresolved V gene and the rest for unknown reasons. V, J and clone size reflect that table, while D and trimming were determined from the DNA. The sample data list roughly 210,000 clones, and about 87% of these were observed just once. The ten most abundant clones make up roughly 1.7% of the sample.

The sequence was collected from a man in his sixties or seventies with acute or convalescent COVID-19. Sequenced: peripheral blood.

The CDR3 has the sequence CASSQDPTSGRDTQYF. The sequenced DNA: TGTGCCAGCAGCCAAGATCCGACTAGCGGGAGGGATACGCAGTATTTT. Rearrangement joined TRBV4-2 to TRBJ2-3; TRBD2 agrees with 13 junctional bases. The germline V and J ends show losses of 0 bases and 6 bases respectively, and no gene match explains 3 bases of the junction. The CDR3 has 16 amino acids, counting the end cysteine and phenylalanine. The sequence is cut down to CDR3 DNA, 48 bases in frame from base 1. CDR1 and CDR2 are drawn from the germline V gene: LGHNA, YNFKEQ.